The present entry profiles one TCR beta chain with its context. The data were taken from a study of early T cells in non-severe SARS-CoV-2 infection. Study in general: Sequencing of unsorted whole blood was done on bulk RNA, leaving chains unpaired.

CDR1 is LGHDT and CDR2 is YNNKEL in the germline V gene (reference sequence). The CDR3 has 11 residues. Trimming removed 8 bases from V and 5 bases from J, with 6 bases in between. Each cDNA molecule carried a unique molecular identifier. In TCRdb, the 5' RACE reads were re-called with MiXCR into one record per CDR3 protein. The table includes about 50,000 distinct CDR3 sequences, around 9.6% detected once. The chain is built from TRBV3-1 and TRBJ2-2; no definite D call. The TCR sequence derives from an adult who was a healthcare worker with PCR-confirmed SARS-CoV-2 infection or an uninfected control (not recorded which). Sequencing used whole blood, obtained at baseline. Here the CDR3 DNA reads TGTGCCAGCTCCCTAACCGGGGAGCTGTTTTTT. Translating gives CASSLTGELFF.